The entry that follows covers one T cell receptor (beta chain) sequence. Its antigen is as yet unknown. The CDR3 extends over 14 amino acids. This sample was taken from a study of blood T cells in healthy people across ages. Study observations and caveats: What prevented conclusive comparison of naive and antigen-experienced cells was that PBMCs were unsorted. A roughly linear age-dependent decrease characterized TCR beta diversity per million T cells.

Through a sample-barcoded 5' primer and a J-beta primer mix, a second PCR was run for roughly 7 to 12 cycles. TCRdb re-called the 5' RACE reads with MiXCR, one entry per CDR3 protein. The sample includes fewer than 2 million distinct CDR3 sequences, 35% to 50% of them seen just once. Every donor contributed about 10 milliliters of peripheral blood by blood draw. The total RNA that was extracted per sample amounted to at least 5 micrograms. The material sequenced was blood. This chain uses TRBV12-3 or TRBV12-4 with TRBJ2-4; a weak D match, TRBD1 (6 bases). The J call may be faulty, since TRBJ2-7 better matches the DNA end. The source of this sequence is a human donor in good health. CDR3 sequence: CASSSTGRGGEQYF. The CDR3 DNA reads as TGTGCCAGCAGTTCCACTGGCAGGGGTGGCGAGCAGTACTTC.